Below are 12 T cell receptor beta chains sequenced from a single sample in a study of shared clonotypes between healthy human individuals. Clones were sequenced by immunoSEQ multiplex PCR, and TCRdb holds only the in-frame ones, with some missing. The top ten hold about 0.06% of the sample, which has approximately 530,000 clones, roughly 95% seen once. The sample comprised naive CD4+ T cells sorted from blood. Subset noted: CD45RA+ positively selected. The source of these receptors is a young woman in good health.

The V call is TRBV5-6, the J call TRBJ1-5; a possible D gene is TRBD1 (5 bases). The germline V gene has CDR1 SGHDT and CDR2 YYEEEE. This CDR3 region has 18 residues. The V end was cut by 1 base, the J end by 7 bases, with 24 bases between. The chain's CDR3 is CASSLIFPKGLRKQPQHF. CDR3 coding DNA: TGTGCCAGCAGCTTGATTTTCCCTAAGGGACTGAGAAAACAGCCCCAGCATTTT.

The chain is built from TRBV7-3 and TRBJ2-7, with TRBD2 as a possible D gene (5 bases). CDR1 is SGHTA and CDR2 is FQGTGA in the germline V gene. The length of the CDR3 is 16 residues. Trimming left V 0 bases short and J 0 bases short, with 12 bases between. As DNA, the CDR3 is TGTGCCAGCAGCTTAACGTGGGAGACCTCCTCCTACGAGCAGTACTTC. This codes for CASSLTWETSSYEQYF.

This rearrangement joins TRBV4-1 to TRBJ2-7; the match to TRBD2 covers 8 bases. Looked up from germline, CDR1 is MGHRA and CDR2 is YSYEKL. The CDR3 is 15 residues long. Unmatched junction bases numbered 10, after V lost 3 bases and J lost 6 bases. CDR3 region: CASSQLSGVLGEQYF. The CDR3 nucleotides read TGCGCCAGCAGCCAGCTTAGCGGGGTTTTAGGCGAGCAGTACTTC.

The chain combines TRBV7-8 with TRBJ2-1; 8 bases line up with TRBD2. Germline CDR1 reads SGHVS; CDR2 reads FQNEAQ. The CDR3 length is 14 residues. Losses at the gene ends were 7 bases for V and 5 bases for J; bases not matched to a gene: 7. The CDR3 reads CASIKAGVHNEQFF. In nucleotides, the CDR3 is TGTGCCAGCATCAAAGCGGGAGTCCACAATGAGCAGTTCTTC.

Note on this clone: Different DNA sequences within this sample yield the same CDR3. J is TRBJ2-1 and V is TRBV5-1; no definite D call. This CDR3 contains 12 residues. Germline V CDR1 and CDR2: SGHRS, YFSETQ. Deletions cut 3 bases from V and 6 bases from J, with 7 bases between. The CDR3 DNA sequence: TGCGCCAGCAGCTCCACCGGCAATGAGCAGTTCTTC. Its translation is CASSSTGNEQFF.

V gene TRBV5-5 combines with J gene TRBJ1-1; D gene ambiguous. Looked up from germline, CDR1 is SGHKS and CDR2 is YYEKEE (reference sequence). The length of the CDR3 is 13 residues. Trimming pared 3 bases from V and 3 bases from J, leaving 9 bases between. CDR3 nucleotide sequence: TGTGCCAGCAGCTGGGCCCAGGACACTGAAGCTTTCTTT. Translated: CASSWAQDTEAFF.

The CDR3 sequence: CASSAYRGGNTEAFF. CDR3 sequence (DNA): TGTGCCAGTAGTGCCTACAGGGGAGGGAACACTGAAGCTTTCTTT. The V call is TRBV19, the J call TRBJ1-1; 7 nucleotides agree with TRBD1. This CDR3 contains 15 residues. CDR1 is LNHDA and CDR2 is SQIVND in the germline V gene (reference sequence). The V gene end was trimmed by 5 bases and the J gene end by 1 base; junction bases not matched to a gene: 7.

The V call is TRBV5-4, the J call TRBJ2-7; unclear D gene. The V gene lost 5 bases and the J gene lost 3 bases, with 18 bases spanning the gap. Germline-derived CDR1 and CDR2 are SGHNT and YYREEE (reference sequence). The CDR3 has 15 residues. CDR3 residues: CASRDSGSVIYEQYF. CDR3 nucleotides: TGTGCCAGCAGAGATTCCGGGTCGGTCATCTACGAGCAGTACTTC. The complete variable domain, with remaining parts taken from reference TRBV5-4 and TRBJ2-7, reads ETGVTQSPTHLIKTRGQQVTLRCSSQSGHNTVSWYQQALGQGPQFIFQYYREEENGRGNFPPRFSGLQFPNYSSELNVNALELDDSALYLCASRDSGSVIYEQYFGPGTRLTVT.

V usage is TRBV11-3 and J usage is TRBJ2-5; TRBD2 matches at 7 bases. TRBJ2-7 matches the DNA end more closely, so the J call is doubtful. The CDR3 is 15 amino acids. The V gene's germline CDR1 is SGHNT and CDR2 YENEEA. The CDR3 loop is CASSLGAGDVYEQYF. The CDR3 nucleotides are TGTGCCAGCAGCTTAGGTGCGGGAGACGTTTACGAGCAGTACTTC.

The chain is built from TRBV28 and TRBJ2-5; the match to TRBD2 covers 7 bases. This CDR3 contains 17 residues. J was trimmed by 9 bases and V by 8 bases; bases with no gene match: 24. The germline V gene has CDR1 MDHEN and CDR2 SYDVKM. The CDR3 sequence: CASVSSRLNRREVAQYF. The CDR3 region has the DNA TGTGCCAGCGTGTCTTCTCGACTGAACCGCCGGGAGGTGGCCCAGTACTTC. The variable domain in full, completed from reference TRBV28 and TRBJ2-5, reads DVKVTQSSRYLVKRTGEKVFLECVQDMDHENMFWYRQDPGLGLRLIYFSYDVKMKEKGDIPEGYSVSREKKERFSLILESASTNQTSMYLCASVSSRLNRREVAQYFGPGTRLLVL.

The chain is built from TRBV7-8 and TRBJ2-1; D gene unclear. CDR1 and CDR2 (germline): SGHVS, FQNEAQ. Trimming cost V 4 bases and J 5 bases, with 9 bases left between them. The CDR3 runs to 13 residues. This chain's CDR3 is CASSSVPHNEQFF. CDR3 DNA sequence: TGTGCCAGCAGCTCGGTACCCCACAATGAGCAGTTCTTC.

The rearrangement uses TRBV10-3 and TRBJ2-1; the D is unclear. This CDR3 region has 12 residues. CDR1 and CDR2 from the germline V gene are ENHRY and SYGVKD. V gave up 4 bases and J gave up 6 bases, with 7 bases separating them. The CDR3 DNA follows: TGTGCCATCAGTGTGGAAGGCAATGAGCAGTTCTTC. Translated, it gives CAISVEGNEQFF.